Presented here are 27 T cell receptor beta chains from one specimen sequenced in a study of shared clonotypes between healthy human individuals. Method: immunoSEQ multiplex PCR; TCRdb's copy keeps in-frame clones and lacks some. Of hundreds of thousands of clones in the sample, around 67% were seen once. The sample taken for sequencing was memory CD4+ T cells sorted from blood. Subset defined: CD45RA-negative fraction. These receptors were collected from a woman aged 25 to 39 in good health.

This chain links TRBV4-2 with TRBJ1-2; D is possibly TRBD1 (5 bases). Germline values: CDR1 LGHNA, CDR2 YNFKEQ. Trimming cost V 1 base and J 8 bases, with 11 bases left between them. The CDR3 has 13 amino acids. For the CDR3, the DNA is TGTGCCAGCAGCCAAGGCGGGGGGGAAGGCTACACCTTC. This translates into CASSQGGGEGYTF.

This clone has a count of ten or more. In the same sample, other DNA sequences code for this CDR3. V gene TRBV5-1 combines with J gene TRBJ2-1; no reliable D call. The V gene lost 2 bases and the J gene lost 0 bases, with 9 bases spanning the gap. The germline gives CDR1 SGHRS, CDR2 YFSETQ. The CDR3 sequence is 15 residues long. The CDR3: CASSFSVSSYNEQFF. The CDR3 DNA reads as TGCGCCAGCAGCTTCTCGGTGAGCTCCTACAATGAGCAGTTCTTC.

The chain uses TRBV11-2 and TRBJ2-7; TRBD1 matches 11 bases. J lost 2 bases, V lost 5 bases, and 5 bases had no gene match. In germline, CDR1 is SGHAT, CDR2 FQNNGV. The CDR3 has 15 residues. CDR3 protein: CASSGRDRGTYEQYF. The CDR3 DNA reads as TGTGCCAGCAGCGGCCGGGACAGGGGGACCTACGAGCAGTACTTC.

The V and J genes are TRBV9 and TRBJ2-2; D remains ambiguous. CDR1 and CDR2 (germline): SGDLS, YYNGEE. Between the trimmed V and J ends, which lost 0 bases and 5 bases, there was a span of 14 bases. This CDR3 contains 16 residues. The CDR3 here is CASSVGYHLGTGELFF. In nucleotides, the CDR3 is TGTGCCAGCAGCGTAGGGTACCACTTGGGGACCGGGGAGCTGTTTTTT.

This clone showed up just a few times. The rearrangement joins TRBV5-1 to TRBJ1-2; D gene unclear. Germline V CDR1 and CDR2: SGHRS, YFSETQ. The V end was cut by 0 bases, the J end by 4 bases, with 10 bases between. The CDR3 length is 14 residues. CDR3 sequence reads: CASSLGHEGYGYTF. CDR3 coding DNA: TGCGCCAGCAGCTTGGGACACGAGGGCTATGGCTACACCTTC.

DNA for the CDR3: TGTGCCAGCAGTTCCACGGGACAGGGCTATGGCTACACCTTC. Translating it yields CASSSTGQGYGYTF. The chain carries TRBV6-5 and TRBJ1-2; 9 bases line up with TRBD1. The CDR3 loop spans 14 amino acids. CDR1 is MNHEY and CDR2 is SVGAGI in the germline V gene. The V and J ends lost 4 bases and 4 bases, in that order; junction bases with no gene match: 4.

The chain carries TRBV11-2 and TRBJ1-1; 12 nucleotides agree with TRBD1. J lost 12 bases, V lost 3 bases, and 20 bases had no gene match. Looked up from germline, CDR1 is SGHAT and CDR2 is FQNNGV. The CDR3 has 18 residues. DNA of the CDR3: TGTGCCAGCAGCTTGGTAAAGGGACAGGGGGCTGAGACTTATGTAACTTTCTTT. Protein product: CASSLVKGQGAETYVTFF.

The rearrangement uses TRBV7-9 and TRBJ1-4, with 7 bases matching TRBD1. The germline V gene encodes CDR1 SEHNR and CDR2 FQNEAQ (reference sequence). CDR3 length: 15 residues. Germline trimming cut 3 bases from V and 7 bases from J; bases unmatched to any gene: 8. CDR3 DNA sequence: TGTGCCAGCAGCTTCCGACAGGGTGGGGTTGAAAAACTGTTTTTT. Its protein product is CASSFRQGGVEKLFF. Complete variable domain (other parts from reference TRBV7-9 and TRBJ1-4): DTGVSQNPRHKITKRGQNVTFRCDPISEHNRLYWYRQTLGQGPEFLTYFQNEAQLEKSRLLSDRFSAERPKGSFSTLEIQRTEQGDSAMYLCASSFRQGGVEKLFFGSGTQLSVL.

V and J are TRBV5-1 and TRBJ2-6, with D hard to call. Trimming took 4 bases from V and 0 from J, leaving 11 bases between them. This CDR3 has 16 residues. CDR1 and CDR2 from the germline V gene are SGHRS and YFSETQ. The chain's CDR3 is CASSARLGSGANVLTF. The CDR3 DNA reads TGCGCCAGCAGCGCCCGACTGGGCTCTGGGGCCAACGTCCTGACTTTC.

J is TRBJ2-7 and V is TRBV25-1; possibly TRBD2 for D (5 bases). The CDR3 covers 17 residues. Germline CDR1 is MGHDK and CDR2 is SYGVNS. V lost 3 bases and J lost 1, with 19 bases in between. CDR3 in amino acids: CASSDWRRGVLSYEQYF. CDR3 nucleotide sequence: TGTGCCAGCAGTGATTGGAGGCGCGGCGTACTATCCTACGAGCAGTACTTC.

This clone came up once. V and J are TRBV27 and TRBJ2-7, with D tentatively TRBD1 or TRBD2 (5 bases each). Per the germline V gene, CDR1 is MNHEY and CDR2 is SMNVEV (reference sequence). Trimming shortened V by 2 bases and J by 3 bases, and 11 bases separated the two germline ends. The CDR3 has 14 residues. CDR3 loop: CASSLGGINYEQYF. The CDR3 region has the DNA TGTGCCAGCAGTTTAGGGGGTATAAACTACGAGCAGTACTTC.

This clone was detected a few times. The rearrangement links TRBV28 to TRBJ2-5; either TRBD1 or TRBD2 may supply D (5 bases each). With 5 bases removed from V and 5 bases from J, the gap between germline ends came to 30 bases. The CDR3 spans 19 residues. Germline CDR1 and CDR2: MDHEN and SYDVKM. The DNA for the CDR3 is TGTGCCAGCAGTCCTCCGGGACCTCCCCTGGGGCAGATATGGGAGACCCAGTACTTC. Encoded protein: CASSPPGPPLGQIWETQYF.

This clone came up a few times. The chain couples TRBV5-5 to TRBJ2-4; unclear D gene. Germline V lookup: CDR1 SGHKS, CDR2 YYEKEE (reference sequence). Trimming took 1 base from V and 5 from J, leaving 4 bases between them. CDR3 length: 12 residues. CDR3 nucleotide sequence: TGTGCCAGCAGCTTGACCCAAAACATTCAGTACTTC. This encodes CASSLTQNIQYF.

The chain links TRBV18 to TRBJ1-2, with 7 bases that match TRBD1. Germline V gene data show CDR1 as KGHSH and CDR2 as LQKENI. J gave up 6 bases and V 6 bases, and 13 bases lay outside the gene matches. The CDR3 extends over 15 amino acids. The CDR3 coding sequence is TGTGCCAGCTCCCCGGGACAGACGGTTGGAGATGGCTACACCTTC. It encodes CASSPGQTVGDGYTF. The complete variable domain, with remaining parts taken from reference TRBV18 and TRBJ1-2, reads NAGVMQNPRHLVRRRGQEARLRCSPMKGHSHVYWYRQLPEEGLKFMVYLQKENIIDESGMPKERFSAEFPKEGPSILRIQQVVRGDSAAYFCASSPGQTVGDGYTFGSGTRLTVV.

The chain is built from TRBV7-2 and TRBJ2-1; 11 bases align to TRBD2. CDR3 size: 19 residues. The germline gives CDR1 SGHTA, CDR2 FQGNSA. Trimming took 1 base from V and 0 from J; bases not matched to a gene: 8. The CDR3 is CASSLVGLAGQSSYNEQFF. The CDR3 nucleotides read TGTGCCAGCAGCTTAGTAGGACTAGCGGGCCAAAGCTCCTACAATGAGCAGTTCTTC.

The V gene is TRBV7-8, the J gene TRBJ1-1; D gene unclear. CDR1 and CDR2 (germline): SGHVS, FQNEAQ. The CDR3 is 13 residues long. Deletions cut 5 bases from V and 4 bases from J, with 11 bases between. Written as DNA, the CDR3 is TGTGCCAGCAGCCCTATCAGTGGCACTGAAGCTTTCTTT. Translation: CASSPISGTEAFF.

This chain links TRBV11-2 with TRBJ2-1, with D hard to call. CDR1 is SGHAT, CDR2 FQNNGV, per germline. Trimming shortened V by 1 base and J by 9 bases, and 16 bases separated the two germline ends. The CDR3 sequence is 15 residues long. In DNA, the CDR3 is TGTGCCAGCAGCTTAGTGGTGGCCCGGGTAGGTGAGCAGTTCTTC. This encodes CASSLVVARVGEQFF.

V is TRBV5-4 and J is TRBJ2-5, with a tentative D call TRBD1 (5 bases). Looked up from germline, CDR1 is SGHNT and CDR2 is YYREEE (reference sequence). The CDR3 is made up of 14 amino acids. V was pared by 0 bases and J by 4 bases, with 10 bases between. For the CDR3, the DNA is TGTGCCAGCAGCTTGGAATCAGGGCCAGAGACCCAGTACTTC. The encoded protein is CASSLESGPETQYF.

This chain connects TRBV4-1 to TRBJ2-5, with D tentatively TRBD2 (5 bases). The CDR3 totals 14 residues. Germline V lookup: CDR1 MGHRA, CDR2 YSYEKL. With 0 bases removed from V and 7 bases from J, the gap between germline ends came to 12 bases. The CDR3 region has the DNA TGCGCCAGCAGCCAAGATGTAGGAGGTCGGACCCAGTACTTC. This sequence encodes CASSQDVGGRTQYF.

This chain uses TRBV2 with TRBJ2-1; tentatively, D is TRBD1 (6 bases). The CDR3 runs 15 residues. V shed 3 bases and J shed 1 base, with 10 bases lying between them. From germline, CDR1 is SNHLY and CDR2 FYNNEI. The CDR3 DNA sequence: TGTGCCAGCAGTGACCAGGGGAAGTCCTACAATGAGCAGTTCTTC. Translating gives CASSDQGKSYNEQFF.

This rearrangement joins TRBV5-1 to TRBJ1-1, with D perhaps TRBD1 (5 bases). Germline CDR1 SGHRS, CDR2 YFSETQ. There are 14 residues in the CDR3. V was trimmed by 0 bases and J by 5 bases, leaving 11 bases between them. Here the CDR3 reads CASSLVKGSTEAFF. CDR3 sequence (DNA): TGCGCCAGCAGCTTGGTAAAGGGGTCGACTGAAGCTTTCTTT.

The CDR3 DNA reads TGTGCCAGCAGCAAAGAGATTCCTAGCGAGCAGTACTTC. Amino acid sequence: CASSKEIPSEQYF. The chain uses TRBV21-1 and TRBJ2-7; the table's TRBD2 call for D was not verified on the DNA. TRBV21-1 is designated a pseudogene. The CDR3 contains 13 residues.

In its sample, this clone was seen many times. The genes are TRBV14 and TRBJ2-4; D is possibly TRBD1 or TRBD2 (5 bases each). Trimming took 1 base from V and 15 from J, leaving 19 bases between them. Germline V gene lookup returns CDR1 SGHDN and CDR2 FVKESK. This CDR3 contains 14 residues. This CDR3 is CASSQGIGTTFLYF. CDR3 in DNA: TGTGCCAGCAGCCAAGGGATAGGGACCACTTTTCTGTACTTC.

The chain combines TRBV6-5 with TRBJ1-5; D is unresolved. The V gene lost 5 bases and the J gene lost 5 bases, with 16 bases spanning the gap. This CDR3 is 15 amino acids long. The germline V gene encodes CDR1 MNHEY and CDR2 SVGAGI. CDR3 sequence: CASSVGGQNYQPQHF. The CDR3 DNA sequence: TGTGCCAGCAGTGTAGGCGGTCAAAATTATCAGCCCCAGCATTTT.

A note on this clone: A much larger clone is a single base away; this may be a read error. The chain has TRBV2 and TRBJ2-1; D unresolved. CDR3 length: 11 amino acids. Germline CDR1 reads SNHLY; CDR2 reads FYNNEI. Trimming removed 6 bases from V and 2 bases from J, with 2 bases in between. The chain's CDR3 is CASRPYNEQFF. Written as DNA, the CDR3 is TGTGCCAGCAGGCCCTACAATGAGCAGTTCTTC.

This sequence joins TRBV5-6 and TRBJ1-2; D gene uncertain. Germline V gene sequence: CDR1 SGHDT, CDR2 YYEEEE. CDR3 length: 15 amino acids. Trimming left V 2 bases short and J 4 bases short, with 15 bases between. The CDR3: CASSFRRTGGYGYTF. Here the CDR3 DNA reads TGTGCCAGCAGCTTTCGAAGGACTGGAGGCTATGGCTACACCTTC.

This clone was counted between two and nine times. V gene TRBV6-1 combines with J gene TRBJ2-5, with 11 bases matching TRBD1. The ends lost 1 base at V and 5 bases at J; junction bases unmatched: 3. The germline V gene encodes CDR1 MNHNS and CDR2 SASEGT. This CDR3 region has 15 residues. The CDR3 spells CASSEGTGGLETQYF. The DNA of the CDR3 is TGTGCCAGCAGTGAAGGGACAGGGGGCTTGGAGACCCAGTACTTC.